This passage covers 5 T cell receptor beta chains from one sample sequenced in a study of vaccination and CD4 T cells after COVID-19. The treatment denotes: roughly 10-day PBMC culture with coronavirus spike peptide pools or control peptides (ViraFEST assay). Cultured CD4+ T cells had their DNA profiled by the Oncomine TCR Beta short-read assay. Via MiXCR, TCRdb re-called the PCR reads, giving one row per CDR3 protein. The sample holds tens of thousands of distinct CDR3 sequences, roughly 43% seen once. These receptors have no known antigen. The sample consisted of CD4+ T cells from blood, cultured in vitro, taken after SARS-CoV-2 vaccination. The receptor source for this set is a human donor who had recovered from COVID-19.

The rearrangement links TRBV20-1 to TRBJ2-2; D is undetermined. The CDR3 runs to 13 residues. CDR1 is DFQATT and CDR2 is SNEGSKA in the germline V gene (reference sequence). The V gene lost 6 bases and the J gene lost 4 bases, with 12 bases spanning the gap. The CDR3 DNA follows: TGCAGTGCCGACGACCACGGCACCGGGGAGCTGTTTTTT. It encodes CSADDHGTGELFF.

This clonotype was counted a few times. CDR3 DNA: TGTGCCAGCAGCTTCGCCGGCCGAGAAGCTTTCTTT. The encoded protein is CASSFAGREAFF. This chain links TRBV7-2 with TRBJ1-1, with no clear D. There are 12 residues in the CDR3. The ends were cut back, 3 bases at V and 8 bases at J, with 10 bases in the middle. The germline CDR1 and CDR2 sequences are SGHTA and FQGNSA.

CDR3 coding DNA: TGTGCCAGCAGCGGTACAGGGGAGGTGGTGTTTTTT. It is translated as CASSGTGEVVFF. The chain carries TRBV11-3 and TRBJ2-2; weak D call: TRBD1 (7 bases). Trimming took 5 bases from V and 15 from J, leaving 16 bases between them. Germline CDR1 SGHNT, CDR2 YENEEA. The CDR3 contains 12 residues.

By share of the sample, this clonotype is medium-sized. The chain links TRBV6-1 to TRBJ2-7; D perhaps matches TRBD2 (6 bases). V gave up 3 bases and J gave up 2 bases, with 17 bases separating them. Germline V gene data show CDR1 as MNHNS and CDR2 as SASEGT. CDR3 length: 16 amino acids. CDR3 coding DNA: TGTGCCAGCAGTGATTCGGGTGGAGGGAGAACCTACGAGCAGTACTTC. Translation: CASSDSGGGRTYEQYF.

This chain connects TRBV25-1 to TRBJ1-2; D is uncertain. The CDR3 totals 14 residues. Germline V lookup: CDR1 MGHDK, CDR2 SYGVNS. The V end was cut by 1 base, the J end by 12 bases, with 18 bases between. CDR3 sequence reads: CASSESGDLGIDTF. CDR3 sequence (DNA): TGTGCCAGCAGTGAATCGGGCGACTTGGGAATCGACACCTTC.